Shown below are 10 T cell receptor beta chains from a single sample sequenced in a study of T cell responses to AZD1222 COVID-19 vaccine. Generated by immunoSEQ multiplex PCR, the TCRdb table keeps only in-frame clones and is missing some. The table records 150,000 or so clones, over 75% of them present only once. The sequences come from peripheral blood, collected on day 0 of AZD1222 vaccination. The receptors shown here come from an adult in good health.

This CDR3 reads CAIGTGHTGELFF. The CDR3 DNA sequence: TGTGCCATCGGGACAGGGCACACCGGGGAGCTGTTTTTT. The V gene is TRBV10-3, the J gene TRBJ2-2; 9 bases line up with TRBD1. Germline CDR1 reads ENHRY; CDR2 reads SYGVKD. This CDR3 is 13 amino acids long. Losses at the gene ends were 8 bases for V and 3 bases for J; bases not matched to a gene: 1.

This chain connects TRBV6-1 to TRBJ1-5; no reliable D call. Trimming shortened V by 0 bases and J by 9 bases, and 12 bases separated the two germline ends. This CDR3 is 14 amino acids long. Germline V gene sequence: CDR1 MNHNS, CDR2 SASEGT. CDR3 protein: CASSEAGRRAPQHF. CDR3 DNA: TGTGCCAGCAGTGAAGCAGGCAGGCGGGCGCCCCAGCATTTT.

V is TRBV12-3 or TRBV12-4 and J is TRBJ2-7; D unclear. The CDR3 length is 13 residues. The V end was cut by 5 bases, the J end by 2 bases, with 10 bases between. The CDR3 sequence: CASSPLGPYEQYF. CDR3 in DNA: TGTGCCAGCAGTCCCCTAGGTCCCTACGAGCAGTACTTC.

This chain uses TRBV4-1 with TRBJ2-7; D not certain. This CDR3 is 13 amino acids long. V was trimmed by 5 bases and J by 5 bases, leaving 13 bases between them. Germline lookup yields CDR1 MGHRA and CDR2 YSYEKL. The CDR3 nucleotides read TGCGCCAGCAGCATAGGACCAGAGAACGAGCAGTACTTC. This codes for CASSIGPENEQYF.

The CDR3 here is CASRGNSPLHF. In nucleotides, the CDR3 is TGTGCCAGCAGGGGGAATTCACCCCTCCACTTT. The chain recombines TRBV11-2 with TRBJ1-6; D is uncertain. The CDR3 runs to 11 residues. V shed 6 bases and J shed 7 bases, with 4 bases lying between them. In germline, CDR1 is SGHAT, CDR2 FQNNGV. Full variable domain (remainder filled in from reference TRBV11-2 and TRBJ1-6): EAGVAQSPRYKIIEKRQSVAFWCNPISGHATLYWYQQILGQGPKLLIQFQNNGVVDDSQLPKDRFSAERLKGVDSTLKIQPAKLEDSAVYLCASRGNSPLHFGNGTRLTVT.

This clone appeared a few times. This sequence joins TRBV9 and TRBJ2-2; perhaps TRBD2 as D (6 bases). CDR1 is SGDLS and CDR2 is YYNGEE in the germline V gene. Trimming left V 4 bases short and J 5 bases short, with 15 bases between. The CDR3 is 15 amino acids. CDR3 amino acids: CASSPFTGETGELFF. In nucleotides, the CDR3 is TGTGCCAGCAGCCCCTTTACGGGAGAGACCGGGGAGCTGTTTTTT.

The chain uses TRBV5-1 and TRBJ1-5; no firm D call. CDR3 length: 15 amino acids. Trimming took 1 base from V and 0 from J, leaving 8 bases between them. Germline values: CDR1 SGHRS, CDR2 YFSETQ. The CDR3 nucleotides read TGCGCCAGCAGCTTGATGGGGAATAGCAATCAGCCCCAGCATTTT. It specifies CASSLMGNSNQPQHF.

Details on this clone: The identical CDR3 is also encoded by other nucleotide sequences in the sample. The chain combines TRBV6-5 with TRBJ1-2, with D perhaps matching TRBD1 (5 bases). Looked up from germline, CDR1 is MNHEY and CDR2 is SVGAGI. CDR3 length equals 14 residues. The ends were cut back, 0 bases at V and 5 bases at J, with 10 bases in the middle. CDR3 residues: CASSYSRGGYGYTF. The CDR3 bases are TGTGCCAGCAGTTACTCAAGGGGAGGGTATGGCTACACCTTC.

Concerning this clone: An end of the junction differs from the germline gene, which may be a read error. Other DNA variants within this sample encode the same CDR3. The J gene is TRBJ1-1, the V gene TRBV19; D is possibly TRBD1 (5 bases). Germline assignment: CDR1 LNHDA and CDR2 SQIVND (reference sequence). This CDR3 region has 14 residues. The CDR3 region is CASSLLGENTEAFF. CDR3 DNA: TGCGCCAGTAGTCTTTTGGGGGAGAACACTGAAGCTTTCTTT.

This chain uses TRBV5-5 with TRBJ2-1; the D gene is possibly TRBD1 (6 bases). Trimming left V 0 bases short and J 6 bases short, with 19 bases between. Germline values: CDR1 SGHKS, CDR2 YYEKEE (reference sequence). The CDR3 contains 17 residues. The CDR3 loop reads CASSLVGQGPLVNEQFF. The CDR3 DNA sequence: TGTGCCAGCAGCTTGGTGGGGCAGGGGCCCCTTGTCAATGAGCAGTTCTTC.